A single sample gave rise to the 6 T cell receptor beta chains below, sequenced in a study of blood T cell repertoires in COVID-19. TCRdb keeps only in-frame clones here, not all; method: immunoSEQ multiplex PCR. The sample holds hundreds of thousands of clones, under 90% seen once. The sequenced material came from peripheral blood. The source of these receptors is a human donor in a cohort sampled during active COVID-19.

Turning to this clone: The junction and the germline gene differ at one end; a read error may be behind it. The CDR3: CASRLDRADEQFF. CDR3 nucleotide sequence: TGTGCCAGCAGATTAGACAGGGCTGATGAGCAGTTCTTC. This chain uses TRBV12-3 or TRBV12-4 with TRBJ2-1; 7 nucleotides align to TRBD1. The CDR3 runs to 13 residues.

J is TRBJ2-1 and V is TRBV14, with D uncertain. The CDR3 is 16 residues long. CDR1 SGHDN and CDR2 FVKESK come from the germline V gene. Trimming cost V 5 bases and J 5 bases, with 19 bases left between them. Written as DNA, the CDR3 is TGTGCCAGCAGCTCCCATTCATCGAGGAACCACAATGAGCAGTTCTTC. Encoded protein: CASSSHSSRNHNEQFF.

In this sample, this clone turned up a few times. V gene TRBV10-3 combines with J gene TRBJ1-2; 7 nucleotides line up with TRBD1. The CDR3 is made up of 13 amino acids. V shed 5 bases, J shed 4 bases, and the junction held 4 bases outside the gene matches. Germline assignment: CDR1 ENHRY and CDR2 SYGVKD. CDR3 sequence (DNA): TGTGCCATCAGTCCGGGACAGAGCTATGGCTACACCTTC. Residues: CAISPGQSYGYTF.

This clone was seen a single time. V gene TRBV5-1 combines with J gene TRBJ2-5, with 10 bases that match TRBD1. CDR1 SGHRS and CDR2 YFSETQ come from the germline V gene. Losses at the gene ends were 0 bases for V and 4 bases for J; bases not matched to a gene: 9. The CDR3 has 17 residues. CDR3 sequence (DNA): TGCGCCAGCAGCTTGGGAGTGACAGGGGGCACAGGAGAGACCCAGTACTTC. This codes for CASSLGVTGGTGETQYF.

The gene calls are TRBV7-2 and TRBJ2-1, with a tentative D call TRBD2 (6 bases). Germline CDR1 is SGHTA and CDR2 is FQGNSA. The V and J ends lost 5 bases and 5 bases respectively, with 16 bases between them. The CDR3 length is 15 residues. The CDR3 DNA reads as TGTGCCAGCAGCCCGAGGTTGGGACTGAACAATGAGCAGTTCTTC. As protein: CASSPRLGLNNEQFF.

About this clone itself: Germline is not matched at one junction end, which may reflect a read error. The chain is built from TRBV7-9 and TRBJ2-7, with TRBD1 identical over 9 bases. The length of the CDR3 is 12 residues. Germline loops: CDR1 SEHNR, CDR2 FQNEAQ (reference sequence). This chain's CDR3 is CASSSKGQGGDF. The DNA of the CDR3 is TGTGCCAGCAGCTCAAAGGGACAGGGAGGAGACTTC.